What follows is one T cell receptor beta chain and its context. Its antigen is not known. This specimen belongs to a study of OX40 agonist ivuxolimab in advanced cancers. Findings and limits, study-wide: At 0.1 to 3.0 mg/kg, clonal expansion of CD4+ and CD8+ blood T cells had occurred by week 6. Near-lowest levels of clonal expansion characterized partial responders at 0.1-3.0 mg/kg.

Using immunoSEQ multiplex PCR, the repertoire was profiled, and TCRdb retains in-frame clones only, with some absent. The data contain 45,000 or so clones, 70% to 90% of them seen just once; the ten biggest clones take up about 17%. On cycle 4 day 1 and cycle 7 day 1, as well as at baseline, blood was sampled. Germline V gives CDR1 MNHEY, CDR2 SMNVEV (reference sequence). Trimming removed 6 bases from V and 4 bases from J, with 13 bases in between. This CDR3 has 14 amino acids. The rearrangement links TRBV27 to TRBJ2-1; a weak D match, TRBD2 (5 bases). The source was CD4+ or CD8+ T cells sorted from blood, collected in a trial of the OX40 agonist ivuxolimab. This TCR was recovered from an adult with an advanced solid tumor such as melanoma, head and neck, liver or kidney cancer. For the CDR3, the DNA is TGTGCCAGCAGCTACTCCGACTATTACAATGAGCAGTTCTTC. Its translation: CASSYSDYYNEQFF.